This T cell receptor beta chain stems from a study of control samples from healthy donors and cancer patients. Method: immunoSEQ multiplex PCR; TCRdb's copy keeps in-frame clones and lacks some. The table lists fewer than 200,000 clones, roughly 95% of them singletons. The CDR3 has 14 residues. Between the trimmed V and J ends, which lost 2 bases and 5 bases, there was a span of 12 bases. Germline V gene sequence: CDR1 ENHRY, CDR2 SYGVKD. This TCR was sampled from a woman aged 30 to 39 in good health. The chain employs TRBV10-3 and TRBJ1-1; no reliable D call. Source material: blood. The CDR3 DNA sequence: TGTGCCATCAGTGAGCGCGGATCGGGTACTGAAGCTTTCTTT. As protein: CAISERGSGTEAFF.